These 19 T cell receptor beta chains share one sample of origin, sequenced in a study of T-cell memory formation after mild COVID-19 (dated by TCRdb to the early 2020s). Receptor amplification or capture employed 5' RACE. Data came from an Illumina NovaSeq 6000. TCRdb redid the processing of the public reads, applying fastp at Q25 and MiXCR, and retained in-frame beta chains. Every entry covers one CDR3 protein and lists the most common genes and DNA from its rows. Counted in this sample were just over 150,000 distinct CDR3 sequences; 31% of them appeared once. 9.5% to 15% of the sample belongs to the ten largest clones. Material for sequencing was PBMCs or a T cell subset sorted from them (not recorded which). These receptors were obtained from an adult woman who had mild COVID-19 (a few samples of this study predate the infection). The sample titles of this study are shuffled in the database, so cell type and time point are left out; the donor was told from shared clones.

This clonotype was seen only a few times. Written as DNA, the CDR3 is TGCAGCGTCCGGACTAGCGGGAGTCGGGAGACCCAGTACTTC. Protein: CSVRTSGSRETQYF. This chain uses TRBV29-1 with TRBJ2-5; TRBD2 aligns across 13 bases. This CDR3 has 14 amino acids. Germline V gene data show CDR1 as SQVTM and CDR2 as ANQGSEA. V shed 6 bases, J shed 5 bases, and the junction held 6 bases outside the gene matches.

This chain joins TRBV5-5 and TRBJ2-1, with D unresolved. The CDR3 contains 13 residues. Germline values: CDR1 SGHKS, CDR2 YYEKEE (reference sequence). The V and J ends lost 4 bases and 4 bases respectively, with 9 bases between them. The CDR3 protein is CASSHAYYNEQFF. The DNA for the CDR3 is TGTGCCAGCAGCCACGCCTATTACAATGAGCAGTTCTTC.

The rearrangement links TRBV12-3 or TRBV12-4 to TRBJ2-3, with a tentative D call TRBD2 (5 bases). Trimming stripped 3 bases from V and 3 bases from J, with 7 bases between. The CDR3 covers 13 residues. The CDR3 DNA sequence: TGTGCCAGCAGTTTTGTAGCGACAGATACGCAGTATTTT. Residues: CASSFVATDTQYF.

A few counts support this clonotype. The J gene is TRBJ2-7, the V gene TRBV7-9, with 13 nucleotides matching TRBD2. Per germline, CDR1 SEHNR and CDR2 FQNEAQ (reference sequence). V trimming: 5 bases; J trimming: 2 bases; junction bases outside the gene matches: 3. The CDR3 length is 15 residues. The DNA of the CDR3 is TGTGCCAGCAGCCATACTAGCGGGAGGGCCTACGAGCAGTACTTC. Translating it yields CASSHTSGRAYEQYF.

This chain joins TRBV24-1 and TRBJ2-5, with 11 positions matching TRBD2. This CDR3 contains 17 residues. CDR1 is KGHDR and CDR2 is SFDVKD in the germline V gene. V lost 3 bases, J lost 3 bases, and 8 bases stayed unmatched. The CDR3: CATSDDTSGSMEETQYF. DNA for the CDR3: TGTGCCACCAGTGATGACACTAGCGGGAGTATGGAAGAGACCCAGTACTTC.

The gene calls are TRBV25-1 and TRBJ2-7; no firm D call. This CDR3 comprises 12 residues. V lost 2 bases and J 6 bases, leaving 8 bases between the germline ends. The germline V gene encodes CDR1 MGHDK and CDR2 SYGVNS. The CDR3 nucleotides read TGTGCCAGCAGTGAAGGTAGGGCCGAGCAGTACTTC. Translating gives CASSEGRAEQYF.

The J gene is TRBJ2-1, the V gene TRBV29-1; a possible D gene is TRBD1 (5 bases). Germline V gene data show CDR1 as SQVTM and CDR2 as ANQGSEA. The CDR3 length is 14 residues. V lost 4 bases and J 5 bases, leaving 15 bases between the germline ends. In DNA, the CDR3 is TGCAGCGTTGGACCCAGGGTAAGGGACAATGAGCAGTTCTTC. This gives the protein CSVGPRVRDNEQFF.

The V and J genes are TRBV4-3 and TRBJ2-3, with D hard to call. This CDR3 is built from 16 residues. Trimming removed 4 bases from V and 0 bases from J, with 14 bases in between. Germline V CDR1 and CDR2: LGHNA, YSLEER. The CDR3 is CASSRGPMASTDTQYF. The CDR3 bases are TGCGCCAGCAGCCGCGGACCGATGGCTAGCACAGATACGCAGTATTTT.

This clonotype has at least ten counts. CDR3 bases: TGTGCCAGCTCACCATCGGCCCATAGCGGGAGGTCGAACACCGGGGAGCTGTTTTTT. Translating gives CASSPSAHSGRSNTGELFF. The rearrangement links TRBV18 to TRBJ2-2; TRBD2 matches 10 bases. This CDR3 spans 19 amino acids. J lost 0 bases, V lost 2 bases, and 9 bases had no gene match. Germline CDR1 is KGHSH and CDR2 is LQKENI.

This clonotype was seen more than once but under ten times. The chain employs TRBV7-2 and TRBJ2-3; 9 nucleotides line up with TRBD2. The CDR3 runs to 16 residues. Germline CDR1 and CDR2: SGHTA and FQGNSA. Trimming at V came to 1 base and at J to 2 bases, leaving 4 bases not matched to a gene. CDR3 in amino acids: CASSLGGGRATDTQYF. The CDR3 bases are TGTGCCAGCAGCTTAGGCGGCGGGAGGGCCACAGATACGCAGTATTTT.

This clonotype appeared a few times. The chain links TRBV10-3 to TRBJ2-5, with 7 bases fitting TRBD1. CDR1 and CDR2 from the germline V gene are ENHRY and SYGVKD. CDR3 length: 14 residues. V trimming: 6 bases; J trimming: 2 bases; junction bases outside the gene matches: 6. The CDR3 DNA reads as TGTGCCATCAGGGGGGACAGTACACAAGAGACCCAGTACTTC. Its protein is CAIRGDSTQETQYF.

For the CDR3, the DNA is TGCAGTGCTAGCAGGACAGGGAGGACACCCTACGAGCAGTACTTC. Amino acid sequence: CSASRTGRTPYEQYF. The J gene is TRBJ2-7, the V gene TRBV20-1; TRBD1 aligns across 8 bases. V was pared by 3 bases and J by 2 bases, with 9 bases of the junction left unmatched. In germline, CDR1 is DFQATT, CDR2 SNEGSKA (reference sequence). The CDR3 runs 15 residues.

This clonotype was recorded a few times. The chain couples TRBV18 to TRBJ2-7; 10 bases are a match to TRBD1. In germline, CDR1 is KGHSH, CDR2 LQKENI. There are 15 residues in the CDR3. The V and J ends lost 3 bases and 5 bases, in that order; junction bases with no gene match: 7. This CDR3 reads CASSPPGQGRNEQYF. CDR3 nucleotides: TGTGCCAGCTCACCTCCGGGACAGGGGCGAAACGAGCAGTACTTC.

The rearrangement joins TRBV3-1 to TRBJ1-5; D not resolved. This CDR3 has 13 residues. Germline values: CDR1 LGHDT, CDR2 YNNKEL (reference sequence). V was shortened by 1 base and J by 5 bases, with 6 bases between the two germline ends. The CDR3 is CASSQGGDQPQHF. DNA of the CDR3: TGTGCCAGCAGCCAAGGAGGAGATCAGCCCCAGCATTTT.

This clonotype was picked up one time. The rearrangement links TRBV3-1 to TRBJ2-5; 9 nucleotides agree with TRBD2. J was trimmed by 3 bases and V by 4 bases; bases with no gene match: 12. Germline loops: CDR1 LGHDT, CDR2 YNNKEL (reference sequence). The CDR3 spans 17 residues. CDR3 in amino acids: CASSPRDARGGKETQYF. DNA for the CDR3: TGTGCCAGCAGCCCCCGGGACGCGCGGGGGGGCAAAGAGACCCAGTACTTC.

This clonotype was counted at least ten times. This chain uses TRBV2 with TRBJ2-5; D might be TRBD2 (5 bases). The germline CDR1 and CDR2 sequences are SNHLY and FYNNEI. The CDR3 covers 13 residues. The V and J ends lost 3 bases and 3 bases respectively, with 8 bases between them. This CDR3 is CASSERRKETQYF. The DNA of the CDR3 is TGTGCCAGCAGTGAGAGGAGGAAAGAGACCCAGTACTTC.

This clonotype was seen a handful of times. The CDR3 protein is CASSLTGVDTGELFF. CDR3 DNA: TGCGCCAGCAGTTTGACAGGGGTCGACACCGGGGAGCTGTTTTTT. The rearrangement joins TRBV5-1 to TRBJ2-2, with 8 bases aligning to TRBD1. Germline lookup yields CDR1 SGHRS and CDR2 YFSETQ. The CDR3 consists of 15 residues. The V gene end was trimmed by 5 bases and the J gene end by 3 bases; junction bases not matched to a gene: 6.

This clonotype appeared a single time. The chain uses TRBV10-3 and TRBJ2-3; D is possibly TRBD1 or TRBD2 (5 bases each). Germline-derived CDR1 and CDR2 are ENHRY and SYGVKD. The ends were cut back, 6 bases at V and 0 bases at J, with 10 bases in the middle. The CDR3 has 14 residues. CDR3 in DNA: TGTGCCATCAGATCCGGGACGAGCACAGATACGCAGTATTTT. Residues: CAIRSGTSTDTQYF.

This clonotype has more than one count but fewer than ten. V and J are TRBV12-3 or TRBV12-4 and TRBJ2-7; no reliable D call. The CDR3 extends over 12 amino acids. The germline V and J ends were trimmed by 6 bases and 2 bases, with 8 bases remaining between them. The DNA of the CDR3 is TGTGCCAGCAGCCCTGGAGCCTACGAGCAGTACTTC. Encoded protein: CASSPGAYEQYF.